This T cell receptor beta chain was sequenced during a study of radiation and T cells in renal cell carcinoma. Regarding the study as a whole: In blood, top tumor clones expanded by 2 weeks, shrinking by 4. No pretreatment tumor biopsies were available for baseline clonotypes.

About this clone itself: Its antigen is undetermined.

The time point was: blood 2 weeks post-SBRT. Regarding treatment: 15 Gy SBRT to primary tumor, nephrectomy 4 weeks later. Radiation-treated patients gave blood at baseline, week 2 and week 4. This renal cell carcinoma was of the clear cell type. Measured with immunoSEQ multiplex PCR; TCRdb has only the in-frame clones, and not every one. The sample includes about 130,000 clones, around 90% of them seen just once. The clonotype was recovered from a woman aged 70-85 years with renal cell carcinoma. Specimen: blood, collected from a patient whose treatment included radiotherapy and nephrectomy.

CDR3 protein: CASRITGGYGYTF. The DNA for the CDR3 is TGTGCCAGCAGAATAACAGGGGGCTATGGCTACACCTTC. This rearrangement joins TRBV7-2 to TRBJ1-2, with 8 bases aligning to TRBD1. From germline, CDR1 is SGHTA and CDR2 FQGNSA. This CDR3 is built from 13 residues. Losses at the gene ends were 6 bases for V and 4 bases for J; bases not matched to a gene: 4. Combining the CDR3 with reference TRBV7-2 and TRBJ1-2 gives the whole variable domain GAGVSQSPSNKVTEKGKDVELRCDPISGHTALYWYRQSLGQGLEFLIYFQGNSAPDKSGLPSDRFSAERTGGSVSTLTIQRTQQEDSAVYLCASRITGGYGYTFGSGTRLTVV.